This T cell receptor beta chain was recovered during a study of shared clonotypes between healthy human individuals. Broader study findings: Generally, naive subsets (rather than memory subsets) showed larger estimated richness. A reduction in generation probabilities was seen for non-shared clonotypes relative to those shared by all four donors.

V gave up 5 bases and J gave up 6 bases; unmatched junction bases: 6. Germline V gives CDR1 SGHAT, CDR2 FQNNGV. This CDR3 has 16 residues. This clone was picked up one time. What it recognizes is unknown. Naivety among CD8 cells was defined by CD45RO negativity and positive CCR7 selection, thereby excluding terminally differentiated effector memory CD45RA+ cells. Libraries were prepared by immunoSEQ multiplex PCR; TCRdb keeps only in-frame clonotypes and omits some of them. The sample contains about 1.9 million clones, 90% to 95% of which appear only once. The source is a man aged 18 to 35 in good health. Some clones in this sample may be carry-over from other donors' samples. This chain uses TRBV11-2 with TRBJ2-1; 14 nucleotides match TRBD2. The source material was naive CD8+ T cells from PBMCs. CDR3 amino acids: CASSLGTSGGFNEQFF. In DNA, the CDR3 is TGTGCCAGCAGCCTTGGGACTAGCGGGGGTTTCAATGAGCAGTTCTTC.